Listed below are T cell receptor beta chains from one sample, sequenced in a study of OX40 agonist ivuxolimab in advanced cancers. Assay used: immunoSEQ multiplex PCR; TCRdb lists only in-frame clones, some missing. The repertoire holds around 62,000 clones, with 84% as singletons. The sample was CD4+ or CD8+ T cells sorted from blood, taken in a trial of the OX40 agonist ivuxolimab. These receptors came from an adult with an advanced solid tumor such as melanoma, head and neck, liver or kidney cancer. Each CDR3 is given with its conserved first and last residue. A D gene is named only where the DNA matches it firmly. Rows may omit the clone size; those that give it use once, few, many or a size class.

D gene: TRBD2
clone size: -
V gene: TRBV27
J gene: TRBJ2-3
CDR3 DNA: TGTGCCAGCAGGGGGACTAGCGGGAAGCCAGATACGCAGTATTTT
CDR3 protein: CASRGTSGKPDTQYF

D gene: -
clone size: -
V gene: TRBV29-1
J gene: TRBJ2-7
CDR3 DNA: TGCAGCGTAAGGATTGGGGGGAAGGCCTACGAGCAGTACTTC
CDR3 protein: CSVRIGGKAYEQYF

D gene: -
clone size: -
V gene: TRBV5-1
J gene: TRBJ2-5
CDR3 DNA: TGCGCCAGCAGCTTGGTACCAGGCCAAGAGACCCAGTACTTC
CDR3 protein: CASSLVPGQETQYF

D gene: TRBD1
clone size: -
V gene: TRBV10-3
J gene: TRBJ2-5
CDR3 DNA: TGTGCCATCAGTGAGTCCCCAGGGGGCGCCTGGTACTTC
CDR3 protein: CAISESPGGAWYF

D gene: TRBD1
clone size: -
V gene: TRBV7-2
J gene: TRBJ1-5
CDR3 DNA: TGTGCCAGCAGCATTAGCCGAACTTACAGGGGCCGGGAGCCCCAGCATTTT
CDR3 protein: CASSISRTYRGREPQHF

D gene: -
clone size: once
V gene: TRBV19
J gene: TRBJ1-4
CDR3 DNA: TGTGCCAGTAGTATGAATGAGGTGGCTGAAAAACTGTTTTTT
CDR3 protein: CASSMNEVAEKLFF

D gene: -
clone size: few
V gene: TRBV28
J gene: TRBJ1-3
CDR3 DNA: TGTGCCAGCAGTTTTGGGCAGGGCGAATATTTT
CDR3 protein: CASSFGQGEYF

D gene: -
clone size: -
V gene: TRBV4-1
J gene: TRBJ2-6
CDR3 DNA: TGCGCCAGCAGCCAGACCTCTGGGGCCAACGTCCTGACTTTC
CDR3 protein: CASSQTSGANVLTF

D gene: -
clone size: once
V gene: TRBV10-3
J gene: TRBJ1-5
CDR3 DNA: TGTGCCATCAGTGGGAGTAGCAATCAGCCCCAGCATTTT
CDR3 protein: CAISGSSNQPQHF

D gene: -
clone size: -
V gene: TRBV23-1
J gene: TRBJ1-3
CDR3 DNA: TGCGCCAGCAGTAAAGACCGGGGGGAAAGGAACACCATATATTTT
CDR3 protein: CASSKDRGERNTIYF

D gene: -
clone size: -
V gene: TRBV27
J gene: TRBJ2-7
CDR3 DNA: TGTGCCAGCAGTCTATCTTTTGGGCCTGGCGGGATTACCTACGAGCAGTACTTC
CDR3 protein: CASSLSFGPGGITYEQYF

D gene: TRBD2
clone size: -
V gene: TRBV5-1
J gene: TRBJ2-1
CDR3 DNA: TGCGCCAGCAGCTTGGGTGGACTAGCGGGGAACAATGAGCAGTTCTTC
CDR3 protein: CASSLGGLAGNNEQFF

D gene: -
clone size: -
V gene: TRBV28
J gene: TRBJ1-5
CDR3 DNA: TGTGCCAGCAGTCCCGCGGGGGCGGGGGGCAATCAGCCCCAGCATTTT
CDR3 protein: CASSPAGAGGNQPQHF

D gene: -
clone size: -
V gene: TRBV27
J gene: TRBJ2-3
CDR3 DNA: TGTGCCAGCAGTTCCCCAAAGCTAGCGACAGATACGCAGTATTTT
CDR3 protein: CASSSPKLATDTQYF

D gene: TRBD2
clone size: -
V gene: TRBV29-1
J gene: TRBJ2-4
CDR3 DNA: TGCAGCGTTGGGGTCGGGGGGAGCAAAAACATTCAGTACTTC
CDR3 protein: CSVGVGGSKNIQYF

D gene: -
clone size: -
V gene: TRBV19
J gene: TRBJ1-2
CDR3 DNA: TGTGCCAGTAGTATTTCTCCGTCCTCGGATGGCTACACCTTC
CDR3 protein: CASSISPSSDGYTF

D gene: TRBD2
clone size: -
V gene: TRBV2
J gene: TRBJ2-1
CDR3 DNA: TGTGCCAGCAGCTTCCCACTAGCGGGAGGGCTTGACAATGAGCAGTTCTTC
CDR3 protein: CASSFPLAGGLDNEQFF